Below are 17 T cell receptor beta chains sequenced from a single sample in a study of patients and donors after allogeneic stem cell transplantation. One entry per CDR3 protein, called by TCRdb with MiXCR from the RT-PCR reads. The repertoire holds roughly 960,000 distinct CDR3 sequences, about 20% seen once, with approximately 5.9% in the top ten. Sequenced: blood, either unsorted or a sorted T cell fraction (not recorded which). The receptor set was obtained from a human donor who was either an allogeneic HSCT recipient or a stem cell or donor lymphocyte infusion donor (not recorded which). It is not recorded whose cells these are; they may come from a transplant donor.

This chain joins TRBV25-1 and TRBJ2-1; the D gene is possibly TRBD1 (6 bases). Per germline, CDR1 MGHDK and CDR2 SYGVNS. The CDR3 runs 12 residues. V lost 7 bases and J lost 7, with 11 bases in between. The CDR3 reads CASKVGANEQFF. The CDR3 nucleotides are TGTGCCAGCAAGGTGGGGGCTAATGAGCAGTTCTTC.

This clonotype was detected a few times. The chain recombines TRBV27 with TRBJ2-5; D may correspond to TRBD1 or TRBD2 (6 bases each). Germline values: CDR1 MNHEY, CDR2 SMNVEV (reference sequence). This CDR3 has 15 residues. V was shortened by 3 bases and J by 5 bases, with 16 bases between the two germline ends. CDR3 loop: CASSLSGGRGETQYF. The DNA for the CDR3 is TGTGCCAGCAGTTTGTCCGGGGGAAGGGGGGAGACCCAGTACTTC.

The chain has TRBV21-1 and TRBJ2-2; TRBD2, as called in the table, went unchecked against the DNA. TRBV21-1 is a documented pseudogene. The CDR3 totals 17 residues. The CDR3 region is CASSKTSGRADTGELFF. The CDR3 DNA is TGTGCCAGCAGCAAAACTAGCGGGAGGGCCGACACCGGGGAGCTGTTTTTT.

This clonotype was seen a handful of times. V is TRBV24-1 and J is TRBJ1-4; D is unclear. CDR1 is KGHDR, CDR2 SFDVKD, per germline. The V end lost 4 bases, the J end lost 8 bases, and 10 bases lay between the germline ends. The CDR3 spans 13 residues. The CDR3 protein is CATSDPGYEKLFF. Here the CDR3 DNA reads TGTGCCACCAGTGACCCCGGTTACGAAAAACTGTTTTTT.

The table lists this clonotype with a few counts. The CDR3 protein is CASSQTDQETQYF. The CDR3 DNA sequence: TGCGCCAGCAGCCAGACAGACCAAGAGACCCAGTACTTC. The chain couples TRBV4-1 to TRBJ2-5; possible D gene TRBD1, 5 bases. This CDR3 has 13 residues. V lost 3 bases to trimming and J lost 0 bases, with 5 bases between them. CDR1 is MGHRA and CDR2 is YSYEKL in the germline V gene.

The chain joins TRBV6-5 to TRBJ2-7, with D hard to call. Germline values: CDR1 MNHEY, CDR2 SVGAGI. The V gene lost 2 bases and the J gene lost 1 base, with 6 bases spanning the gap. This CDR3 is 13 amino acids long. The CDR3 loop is CASSYRYSYEQYF. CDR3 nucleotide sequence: TGTGCCAGCAGTTACAGATATTCCTACGAGCAGTACTTC.

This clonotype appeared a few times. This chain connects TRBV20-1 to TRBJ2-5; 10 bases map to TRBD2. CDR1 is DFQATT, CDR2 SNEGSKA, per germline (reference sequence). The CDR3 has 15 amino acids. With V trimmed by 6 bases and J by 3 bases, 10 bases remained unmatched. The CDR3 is CSARLSGGLKETQYF. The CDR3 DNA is TGCAGTGCACGCCTTAGCGGGGGGTTGAAAGAGACCCAGTACTTC.

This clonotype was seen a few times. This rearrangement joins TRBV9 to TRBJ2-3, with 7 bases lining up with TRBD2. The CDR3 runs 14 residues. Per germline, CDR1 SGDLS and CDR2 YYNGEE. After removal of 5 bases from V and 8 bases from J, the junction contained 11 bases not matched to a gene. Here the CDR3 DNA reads TGTGCCAGCAGTCTTCAGGCGGGAGCGGGTACGCAGTATTTT. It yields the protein CASSLQAGAGTQYF.

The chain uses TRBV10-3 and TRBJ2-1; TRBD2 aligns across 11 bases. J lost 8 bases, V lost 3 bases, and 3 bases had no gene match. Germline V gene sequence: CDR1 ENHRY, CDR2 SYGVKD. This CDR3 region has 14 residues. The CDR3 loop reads CAISDLAGGDEQFF. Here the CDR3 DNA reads TGTGCCATCAGTGATCTAGCGGGAGGTGATGAGCAGTTCTTC.

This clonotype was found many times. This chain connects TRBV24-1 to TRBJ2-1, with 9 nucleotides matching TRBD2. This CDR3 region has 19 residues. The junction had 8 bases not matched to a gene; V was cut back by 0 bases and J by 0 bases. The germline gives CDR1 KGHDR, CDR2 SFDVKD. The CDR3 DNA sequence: TGTGCCACCAGTGATTTGTCGGAGACTAGCGGATACTCCTACAATGAGCAGTTCTTC. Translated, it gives CATSDLSETSGYSYNEQFF.

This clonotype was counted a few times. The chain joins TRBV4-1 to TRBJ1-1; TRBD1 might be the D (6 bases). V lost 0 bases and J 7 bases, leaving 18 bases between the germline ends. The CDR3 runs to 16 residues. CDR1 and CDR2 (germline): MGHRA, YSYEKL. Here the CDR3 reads CASSQERRGGRVEAFF. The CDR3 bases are TGCGCCAGCAGCCAAGAGCGCAGGGGCGGAAGGGTTGAAGCTTTCTTT.

CDR3 region: CSARDGTVGAFYGYTF. The CDR3 bases are TGCAGTGCTAGAGACGGGACAGTTGGAGCATTCTATGGCTACACCTTC. The J gene is TRBJ1-2, the V gene TRBV20-1, with TRBD1 matching over 7 bases. The ends lost 0 bases at V and 4 bases at J; junction bases unmatched: 11. Germline CDR1 DFQATT, CDR2 SNEGSKA (reference sequence). The CDR3 contains 16 residues.

The CDR3 here is CAISESVAGGNNEQFF. The CDR3 DNA reads as TGTGCCATCAGTGAGTCAGTCGCAGGGGGCAACAATGAGCAGTTCTTC. The gene calls are TRBV10-3 and TRBJ2-1; 8 nucleotides agree with TRBD1. V was clipped by 0 bases and J by 5 bases; unmatched bases: 6. The CDR3 sequence is 16 residues long. CDR1 and CDR2 from the germline V gene are ENHRY and SYGVKD.

CDR3 amino acids: CASSALDRVLGEQYF. The CDR3 DNA sequence: TGTGCCAGCAGTGCACTGGACAGGGTACTGGGGGAGCAGTACTTC. The genes are TRBV25-1 and TRBJ2-7; 8 bases fit TRBD1. This CDR3 spans 15 amino acids. CDR1 and CDR2 from the germline V gene are MGHDK and SYGVNS. Unmatched junction bases numbered 12, after V lost 4 bases and J lost 7 bases.

This CDR3 is CASRDGLAGARGEQFF. CDR3 DNA sequence: TGTGCCAGCAGGGATGGACTAGCGGGGGCCCGGGGTGAGCAGTTCTTC. The rearrangement links TRBV2 to TRBJ2-1; 13 bases align to TRBD2. The CDR3 extends over 16 amino acids. The germline V gene encodes CDR1 SNHLY and CDR2 FYNNEI. V was clipped by 6 bases and J by 9 bases; unmatched bases: 11. The variable domain in full, completed from reference TRBV2 and TRBJ2-1, reads EPEVTQTPSHQVTQMGQEVILRCVPISNHLYFYWYRQILGQKVEFLVSFYNNEISEKSEIFDDQFSVERPDGSNFTLKIRSTKLEDSAMYFCASRDGLAGARGEQFFGPGTRLTVL.

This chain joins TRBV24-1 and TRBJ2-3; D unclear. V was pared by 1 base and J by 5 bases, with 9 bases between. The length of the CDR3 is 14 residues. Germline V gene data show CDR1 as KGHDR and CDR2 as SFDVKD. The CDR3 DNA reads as TGTGCCACCAGTGATTTCGCCCGAGGAGATACGCAGTATTTT. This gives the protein CATSDFARGDTQYF.

The CDR3, as DNA: TGTGCCAGCACCGCTATAATTAACCCCGGGGGCTACACCTTC. It specifies CASTAIINPGGYTF. The chain employs TRBV11-2 and TRBJ1-2, with no clear D. Per germline, CDR1 SGHAT and CDR2 FQNNGV. V was cut by 7 bases and J by 8 bases, with 20 bases left in between. CDR3 length equals 14 residues.